The 8 T cell receptor beta chains given below trace back to one sample, sequenced in a study of cytomegalovirus exposure and HLA in healthy donors. Some clones are missing from TCRdb's copy, which holds only in-frame ones; the method was immunoSEQ multiplex PCR. This table has about 270,000 clones, 80% to 90% appearing once. The material sequenced was PBMCs. The receptor source for this set is a woman under 30 in good health and CMV-seronegative.

This rearrangement joins TRBV30 to TRBJ2-2, with D uncertain. In germline, CDR1 is GTSNPN, CDR2 SVGIG (reference sequence). The CDR3 extends over 13 amino acids. The V gene lost 4 bases and the J gene lost 3 bases, with 9 bases spanning the gap. This CDR3 is CAWTTEYTGELFF. CDR3 bases: TGTGCCTGGACGACGGAGTACACCGGGGAGCTGTTTTTT.

The chain employs TRBV4-1 and TRBJ2-3; a possible D gene is TRBD1 (6 bases). This CDR3 is built from 16 residues. Per germline, CDR1 MGHRA and CDR2 YSYEKL. The V and J ends lost 6 bases and 1 base respectively, with 17 bases between them. This CDR3 is CASRSITGKGTDTQYF. The CDR3 bases are TGCGCCAGCAGATCGATAACAGGGAAGGGCACAGATACGCAGTATTTT.

The chain combines TRBV5-1 with TRBJ1-1; D is unclear. The V end lost 2 bases, the J end lost 8 bases, and 4 bases lay between the germline ends. Germline V gene data show CDR1 as SGHRS and CDR2 as YFSETQ. This CDR3 has 10 residues. The CDR3 sequence is CASSLQEAFF. The DNA for the CDR3 is TGCGCCAGCAGCTTACAGGAAGCTTTCTTT. Full variable domain (missing parts from reference TRBV5-1 and TRBJ1-1): KAGVTQTPRYLIKTRGQQVTLSCSPISGHRSVSWYQQTPGQGLQFLFEYFSETQRNKGNFPGRFSGRQFSNSRSEMNVSTLELGDSALYLCASSLQEAFFGQGTRLTVV.

This clone is a singleton in its sample. The V call is TRBV18, the J call TRBJ2-7; 10 nucleotides line up with TRBD1. With V trimmed by 3 bases and J by 3 bases, 8 bases remained unmatched. The germline CDR1 and CDR2 sequences are KGHSH and LQKENI. CDR3 size: 16 residues. The CDR3 sequence: CASSPVGTGAHYEQYF. The CDR3 region has the DNA TGTGCCAGCTCACCCGTCGGGACAGGGGCGCACTACGAGCAGTACTTC. Together with reference TRBV18 and TRBJ2-7, the CDR3 gives the full variable domain: NAGVMQNPRHLVRRRGQEARLRCSPMKGHSHVYWYRQLPEEGLKFMVYLQKENIIDESGMPKERFSAEFPKEGPSILRIQQVVRGDSAAYFCASSPVGTGAHYEQYFGPGTRLTVT.

This chain links TRBV27 with TRBJ1-2, with D unresolved. Between the trimmed V and J ends, which lost 8 bases and 5 bases, there was a span of 9 bases. Germline-derived CDR1 and CDR2 are MNHEY and SMNVEV (reference sequence). This CDR3 comprises 11 residues. CDR3 coding DNA: TGTGCCAGCGGCCAGTGGTATGGCTACACCTTC. Protein: CASGQWYGYTF.

This clone was found many times. The CDR3 loop is CASSLASSGGTYNEQFF. Written as DNA, the CDR3 is TGCGCCAGCAGCTTGGCCTCTAGCGGGGGAACCTACAATGAGCAGTTCTTC. This chain links TRBV5-1 with TRBJ2-1; 10 nucleotides match TRBD2. In germline, CDR1 is SGHRS, CDR2 YFSETQ. V dropped 0 bases and J dropped 2; count of bases not matched to a gene: 5. CDR3 length equals 17 residues.

The chain combines TRBV2 with TRBJ2-1; 10 nucleotides line up with TRBD2. This CDR3 spans 15 amino acids. Per the germline V gene, CDR1 is SNHLY and CDR2 is FYNNEI. Losses at the gene ends were 4 bases for V and 2 bases for J; bases not matched to a gene: 2. CDR3 sequence reads: CASSAGTSAYNEQFF. The CDR3 nucleotides are TGTGCCAGCAGTGCGGGGACTAGCGCCTACAATGAGCAGTTCTTC.

This chain joins TRBV6-5 and TRBJ2-6, with D hard to call. Germline values: CDR1 MNHEY, CDR2 SVGAGI. The CDR3 runs 13 residues. Trimming cost V 6 bases and J 6 bases, with 9 bases left between them. The CDR3 nucleotides read TGTGCCAGCAGCCGCGCTGAGGCCAACGTCCTGACTTTC. Its protein is CASSRAEANVLTF.